The 32 T cell receptor beta chains given below trace back to one sample, sequenced in a study of shared clonotypes between healthy human individuals. The data were produced by immunoSEQ multiplex PCR, yet TCRdb's version contains in-frame clones alone and is incomplete. The table has just over 2,000,000 clones, approximately 94% seen once; the top ten hold 0.85% to 1.2%. Selected positively for CCR7 and CD45RO-negative, naive CD8 cells excluded terminally differentiated effector memory CD45RA+ cells. Sequencing input: naive CD8+ T cells sorted from blood. Receptors originate from a man younger than 35 in good health.

This rearrangement joins TRBV5-8 to TRBJ1-1; D gene unclear. This CDR3 is built from 15 residues. V lost 4 bases to trimming and J lost 0 bases, with 13 bases between them. Looked up from germline, CDR1 is SGHTS and CDR2 is YDEGEE. CDR3 nucleotide sequence: TGTGCCAGCAGCGGGTCGGACCTCCTGAACACTGAAGCTTTCTTT. Translation: CASSGSDLLNTEAFF.

As for this clone: This same CDR3 is encoded by further DNA sequences in the sample. The CDR3 sequence is CAWSEGQGNQPQHF. Written as DNA, the CDR3 is TGTGCCTGGAGCGAAGGACAGGGAAATCAGCCCCAGCATTTT. The V and J genes are TRBV30 and TRBJ1-5, with TRBD1 matching 8 bases. V shed 3 bases and J 4 bases; nucleotides not matched to a gene: 5. The CDR3 loop spans 14 amino acids. Germline CDR1 reads GTSNPN; CDR2 reads SVGIG (reference sequence).

J is TRBJ2-7 and V is TRBV6-6; D is uncertain. The CDR3 runs 13 residues. The V end lost 7 bases, the J end lost 5 bases, and 15 bases lay between the germline ends. Germline loops: CDR1 MNHNY, CDR2 SVGAGI (reference sequence). CDR3 DNA: TGTGCCAGCACCCATACGGCGAAGGACGAGCAGTACTTC. Protein product: CASTHTAKDEQYF.

The chain uses TRBV27 and TRBJ2-1; TRBD2 matches 9 bases. Germline loops: CDR1 MNHEY, CDR2 SMNVEV (reference sequence). With V trimmed by 3 bases and J by 6 bases, 6 bases remained unmatched. CDR3 length: 15 residues. Written as DNA, the CDR3 is TGTGCCAGCAGTTTGTTTGGCGGGGGGGCCAATGAGCAGTTCTTC. Translating it yields CASSLFGGGANEQFF.

The V gene is TRBV5-4, the J gene TRBJ2-1; D may match TRBD1 or TRBD2 (5 bases each). Trimming shortened V by 6 bases and J by 4 bases, and 11 bases separated the two germline ends. The CDR3 spans 13 residues. The germline gives CDR1 SGHNT, CDR2 YYREEE (reference sequence). The CDR3 coding sequence is TGTGCCAGCAAACCGGGGACGTACAATGAGCAGTTCTTC. Amino acids: CASKPGTYNEQFF. Using reference TRBV5-4 and TRBJ2-1 for the parts outside the CDR3, the full variable domain is ETGVTQSPTHLIKTRGQQVTLRCSSQSGHNTVSWYQQALGQGPQFIFQYYREEENGRGNFPPRFSGLQFPNYSSELNVNALELDDSALYLCASKPGTYNEQFFGPGTRLTVL.

The chain is built from TRBV19 and TRBJ2-7; the D is unclear. Germline CDR1 and CDR2: LNHDA and SQIVND (reference sequence). The germline V and J ends were trimmed by 5 bases and 2 bases, with 13 bases remaining between them. The CDR3 consists of 14 residues. The CDR3 DNA reads TGTGCCAGTAGTCGATTAGCAGAAGCCTACGAGCAGTACTTC. Translated, it gives CASSRLAEAYEQYF.

The chain uses TRBV9 and TRBJ2-1, with 8 bases fitting TRBD2. This CDR3 comprises 14 residues. In germline, CDR1 is SGDLS, CDR2 YYNGEE. The ends lost 3 bases at V and 6 bases at J; junction bases unmatched: 5. The CDR3 DNA is TGTGCCAGCAGCGAATTAAGCGGGAGCAATGAGCAGTTCTTC. This translates into CASSELSGSNEQFF.

As regards this clone: The same CDR3 also results from other DNA sequences found in this sample. The CDR3, as DNA: TGTGCCAGCAGTTACTCTTCAGGGGACACTGAAGCTTTCTTT. Protein: CASSYSSGDTEAFF. The chain carries TRBV6-6 and TRBJ1-1; tentatively, D is TRBD1 (6 bases). The CDR3 loop spans 14 amino acids. V was trimmed by 0 bases and J by 3 bases, leaving 8 bases between them. CDR1 is MNHNY and CDR2 is SVGAGI in the germline V gene (reference sequence).

This chain links TRBV5-1 with TRBJ1-5; 7 bases agree with TRBD1. The CDR3 sequence is 15 residues long. With V trimmed by 5 bases and J by 0 bases, 5 bases remained unmatched. The germline V gene has CDR1 SGHRS and CDR2 YFSETQ. CDR3: CASRPGGYSNQPQHF. For the CDR3, the DNA is TGCGCCAGCAGACCAGGGGGATATAGCAATCAGCCCCAGCATTTT.

The chain links TRBV5-5 to TRBJ2-5, with a weak D call TRBD1 (5 bases). The V end was cut by 1 base, the J end by 1 base, with 14 bases between. The CDR3 contains 16 residues. From germline, CDR1 is SGHKS and CDR2 YYEKEE (reference sequence). CDR3 protein: CASSLLQVRSQETQYF. CDR3 DNA: TGTGCCAGCAGCTTGCTACAGGTCCGGAGCCAAGAGACCCAGTACTTC. Full variable domain (missing parts from reference TRBV5-5 and TRBJ2-5): DAGVTQSPTHLIKTRGQQVTLRCSPISGHKSVSWYQQVLGQGPQFIFQYYEKEERGRGNFPDRFSARQFPNYSSELNVNALLLGDSALYLCASSLLQVRSQETQYFGPGTRLLVL.

This clone was seen once. The chain employs TRBV1 and TRBJ1-5; the table's D gene call, TRBD1, was not cross checked with the DNA. TRBV1 is recorded as a pseudogene. CDR3 size: 18 residues. The CDR3 DNA reads as TGCACCAGCAGCGGACGGACAGAGAAACGCATTCGCAATCAGCCCCAGCATTTT. Protein sequence: CTSSGRTEKRIRNQPQHF.

The chain joins TRBV6-6 to TRBJ2-7, with 7 bases fitting TRBD1. The CDR3 contains 14 residues. CDR1 is MNHNY, CDR2 SVGAGI, per germline (reference sequence). V lost 3 bases, J lost 3 bases, and 5 bases stayed unmatched. The CDR3 reads CASSYWSGGYEQYF. CDR3 coding DNA: TGTGCCAGCAGTTATTGGTCAGGGGGCTACGAGCAGTACTTC.

The CDR3 loop reads CASSDSGGMSYEQYF. The DNA of the CDR3 is TGTGCCAGCAGCGATAGCGGGGGGATGTCCTACGAGCAGTACTTC. The chain combines TRBV9 with TRBJ2-7; TRBD2 agrees at 10 bases. The V gene's germline CDR1 is SGDLS and CDR2 YYNGEE. There are 15 residues in the CDR3. Trimming removed 3 bases from V and 1 base from J; junction bases left unmatched: 4.

The sample holds one count of this clone. The chain links TRBV9 to TRBJ1-4, with no clear D. Trimming took 4 bases from V and 6 from J, leaving 13 bases between them. CDR1 is SGDLS and CDR2 is YYNGEE in the germline V gene. The CDR3 totals 14 residues. CDR3 amino acids: CASSQQSGDEKLFF. DNA of the CDR3: TGTGCCAGCAGCCAACAGTCCGGCGATGAAAAACTGTTTTTT.

The chain employs TRBV5-4 and TRBJ2-7; TRBD1 matches 7 bases. Germline CDR1 reads SGHNT; CDR2 reads YYREEE (reference sequence). Unmatched junction bases numbered 6, after V lost 2 bases and J lost 7 bases. The CDR3 runs 13 residues. Written as DNA, the CDR3 is TGTGCCAGCAGCTTCGGGACAGTCCCAGAGCAGTACTTC. It encodes CASSFGTVPEQYF. Based on the CDR3 plus reference TRBV5-4 and TRBJ2-7, the full variable domain is ETGVTQSPTHLIKTRGQQVTLRCSSQSGHNTVSWYQQALGQGPQFIFQYYREEENGRGNFPPRFSGLQFPNYSSELNVNALELDDSALYLCASSFGTVPEQYFGPGTRLTVT.

Concerning this clone itself: The junction does not match germline at one end; this may be a read error. The chain combines TRBV6-1 with TRBJ2-1, with 9 bases that match TRBD2. CDR3 size: 17 residues. From germline, CDR1 is MNHNS and CDR2 SASEGT. CDR3 sequence (DNA): TGTGCCAGCAGTCAAGCGGGGGGACTCCCTTCCTACAATGAGCAGTTCTTC. Encoded protein: CASSQAGGLPSYNEQFF.

The gene calls are TRBV4-3 and TRBJ2-3; 10 nucleotides line up with TRBD2. CDR3 length: 20 amino acids. With 1 base clipped from V and 1 base from J, the junction kept 14 bases outside the gene matches. Germline V lookup: CDR1 LGHNA, CDR2 YSLEER. CDR3 DNA: TGCGCCAGCAGCCAAGGGGGGCGGACTAGCGGATTAGAGGGCACAGATACGCAGTATTTT. Amino acid sequence: CASSQGGRTSGLEGTDTQYF.

The V gene is TRBV4-1, the J gene TRBJ1-3; 7 bases are shared with TRBD1. The CDR3 is made up of 15 amino acids. Germline V gives CDR1 MGHRA, CDR2 YSYEKL. Losses at the gene ends were 2 bases for V and 6 bases for J; bases not matched to a gene: 7. Here the CDR3 reads CASSQYRDSQNTIYF. CDR3 coding DNA: TGCGCCAGCAGCCAATATCGGGACAGCCAAAACACCATATATTTT.

The rearrangement links TRBV10-3 to TRBJ1-1; D not resolved. CDR1 and CDR2 from the germline V gene are ENHRY and SYGVKD. The CDR3 has 13 residues. V was trimmed by 1 base and J by 2 bases, leaving 5 bases between them. Here the CDR3 reads CAISEYGNTEAFF. CDR3 nucleotide sequence: TGTGCCATCAGTGAGTACGGAAACACTGAAGCTTTCTTT.

A word on this clone: The sample holds other DNA sequences that translate to the same CDR3. The V gene is TRBV27, the J gene TRBJ2-6; D uncertain. In germline, CDR1 is MNHEY, CDR2 SMNVEV (reference sequence). The CDR3 contains 14 residues. Trimming took off 3 bases at V and 0 bases at J, with 3 bases between the two ends. The CDR3 reads CASSLLSGANVLTF. CDR3 in DNA: TGTGCCAGCAGTTTGCTCTCTGGGGCCAACGTCCTGACTTTC.

This chain links TRBV9 with TRBJ2-3, with 8 bases matching TRBD1. The CDR3 loop spans 16 amino acids. V lost 4 bases and J lost 7; bases outside the gene matches: 14. In germline, CDR1 is SGDLS, CDR2 YYNGEE. The DNA of the CDR3 is TGTGCCAGCAGCCCCCAGACAGGGGTTGTTGCCCATACGCAGTATTTT. Its protein product is CASSPQTGVVAHTQYF.

With regard to this clone: Other DNA sequences within the sample encode an identical CDR3. V is TRBV30 and J is TRBJ2-7; D is possibly TRBD2 (6 bases). Trimming left V 5 bases short and J 1 base short, with 9 bases between. Per germline, CDR1 GTSNPN and CDR2 SVGIG (reference sequence). The CDR3 sequence is 12 residues long. As DNA, the CDR3 is TGTGCCTGGTCGGCGGGATCCTACGAGCAGTACTTC. Translated: CAWSAGSYEQYF.

The chain's CDR3 is CASSLVPDPNGYTF. CDR3 bases: TGTGCCAGCAGCTTAGTCCCGGACCCGAATGGCTACACCTTC. The genes are TRBV7-9 and TRBJ1-2; no reliable D call. This CDR3 region has 14 residues. The germline gives CDR1 SEHNR, CDR2 FQNEAQ (reference sequence). V was shortened by 1 base and J by 6 bases, with 12 bases between the two germline ends.

This chain connects TRBV5-1 to TRBJ1-1; possible D gene TRBD1, 5 bases. The CDR3 is 16 amino acids. The germline CDR1 and CDR2 sequences are SGHRS and YFSETQ. V was cut by 0 bases and J by 4 bases, with 16 bases left in between. The CDR3: CASSLAWGDASTEAFF. CDR3 nucleotides: TGCGCCAGCAGCTTGGCCTGGGGGGACGCGAGCACTGAAGCTTTCTTT.

This clone was observed a single time. Other nucleotide sequences from this sample produce the same CDR3. J is TRBJ1-5 and V is TRBV5-6, with D uncertain. V lost 2 bases and J lost 2, with 5 bases in between. CDR1 SGHDT and CDR2 YYEEEE come from the germline V gene. The CDR3 runs to 13 residues. As DNA, the CDR3 is TGTGCCAGCAGCTTATGGGGCAATCAGCCCCAGCATTTT. It specifies CASSLWGNQPQHF.

This chain joins TRBV9 and TRBJ2-3; 8 nucleotides match TRBD2. This CDR3 is built from 15 residues. Germline V gene sequence: CDR1 SGDLS, CDR2 YYNGEE. The ends lost 2 bases at V and 2 bases at J; junction bases unmatched: 4. The CDR3 is CASSVRLATTDTQYF. The CDR3 coding sequence is TGTGCCAGCAGCGTCCGACTAGCGACCACAGATACGCAGTATTTT.

The chain links TRBV7-9 to TRBJ1-1, with D maybe TRBD1 (5 bases). The CDR3 is 12 residues long. Trimming took off 11 bases at V and 1 base at J, with 11 bases between the two ends. Germline V CDR1 and CDR2: SEHNR, FQNEAQ (reference sequence). CDR3 sequence reads: CAATDRNTEAFF. CDR3 nucleotides: TGTGCCGCTACCGACAGGAACACTGAAGCTTTCTTT.

This chain connects TRBV7-2 to TRBJ2-1; either TRBD1 or TRBD2 may fit D (6 bases each). The CDR3 sequence is 14 residues long. With 1 base removed from V and 7 bases from J, the gap between germline ends came to 11 bases. Germline values: CDR1 SGHTA, CDR2 FQGNSA. CDR3 coding DNA: TGTGCCAGCAGCTTAGTGGGGGCGGGGAATGAGCAGTTCTTC. This gives the protein CASSLVGAGNEQFF.

The chain employs TRBV19 and TRBJ2-1; no clear D gene. The V gene's germline CDR1 is LNHDA and CDR2 SQIVND (reference sequence). The germline V and J ends were trimmed by 5 bases and 4 bases, with 9 bases remaining between them. The CDR3 has 13 amino acids. This CDR3 is CASSDRVYNEQFF. The CDR3, as DNA: TGTGCCAGTAGTGATCGGGTATACAATGAGCAGTTCTTC.

This chain links TRBV5-1 with TRBJ2-5, with TRBD2 matching over 16 bases. This CDR3 contains 18 residues. Germline CDR1 and CDR2: SGHRS and YFSETQ. Trimming cost V 5 bases and J 5 bases; bases outside gene matches: 12. CDR3 sequence (DNA): TGCGCCAGCAGATCATCCGGGACTAGCGGGGGGGCAGAGGAGACCCAGTACTTC. Its protein is CASRSSGTSGGAEETQYF.

This chain uses TRBV28 with TRBJ1-5; tentative D call: TRBD1 (5 bases). The CDR3 spans 13 residues. CDR1 is MDHEN, CDR2 SYDVKM, per germline. V gave up 7 bases and J gave up 3 bases, with 10 bases separating them. This CDR3 is CASTLGLNQPQHF. The DNA of the CDR3 is TGTGCCAGCACTCTGGGGCTCAATCAGCCCCAGCATTTT.

The chain is built from TRBV28 and TRBJ2-1; 10 positions match TRBD1. Germline V gives CDR1 MDHEN, CDR2 SYDVKM. The junction had 11 bases not matched to a gene; V was cut back by 5 bases and J by 10 bases. The CDR3 spans 15 residues. In nucleotides, the CDR3 is TGTGCCAGCAGTCCTCGGGACAGGGGACTAGGGGAGCAGTTCTTC. Translating it yields CASSPRDRGLGEQFF.